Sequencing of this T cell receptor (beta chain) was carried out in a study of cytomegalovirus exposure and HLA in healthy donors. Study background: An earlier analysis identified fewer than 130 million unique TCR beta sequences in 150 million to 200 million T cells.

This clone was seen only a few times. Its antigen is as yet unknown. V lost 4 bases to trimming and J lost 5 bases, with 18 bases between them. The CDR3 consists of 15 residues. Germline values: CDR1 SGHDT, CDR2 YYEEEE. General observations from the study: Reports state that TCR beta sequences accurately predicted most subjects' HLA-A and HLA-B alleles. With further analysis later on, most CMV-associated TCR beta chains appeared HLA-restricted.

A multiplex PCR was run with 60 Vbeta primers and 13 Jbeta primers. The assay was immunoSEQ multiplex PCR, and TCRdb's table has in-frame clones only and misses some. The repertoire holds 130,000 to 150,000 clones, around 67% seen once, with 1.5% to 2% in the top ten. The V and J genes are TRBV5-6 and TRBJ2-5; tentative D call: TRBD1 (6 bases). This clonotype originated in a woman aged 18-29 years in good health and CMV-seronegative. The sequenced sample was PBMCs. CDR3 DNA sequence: TGTGCCAGCAGCCCCCCGGGCTCAAGGGGGGAGACCCAGTACTTC. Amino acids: CASSPPGSRGETQYF.